This T cell receptor beta chain was sequenced for a study of beta chain features in type 1 diabetes. The whole isolated RNA underwent reverse transcription, so sequencing captured expressed TCRB transcripts. Produced via immunoSEQ multiplex PCR; TCRdb's table is partial and in-frame only. The sample consists of around 250,000 clones, 13% to 15% of them appearing once. The receptor was isolated from a woman aged 40 to 55 in good health. Sequencing was done on a sample of naive CD4+ T cells from blood.

The CDR3 DNA reads as TGTGCCAGCAGCCGAGACAGGGCTGATAATTCACCCCTCCACTTT. Amino acid sequence: CASSRDRADNSPLHF. This chain links TRBV2 with TRBJ1-6; 7 nucleotides line up with TRBD1. The length of the CDR3 is 15 residues. CDR1 is SNHLY, CDR2 FYNNEI, per germline. The V gene end was trimmed by 6 bases and the J gene end by 5 bases; junction bases not matched to a gene: 7.